This TCR beta chain was found in a study of metastatic and nonmetastatic thyroid tumors. Thyroid surgery took place with no prior treatment in any patient. Per the study methods: The authors used CDR3 differences across clinicopathological groups to build a distant-metastasis classifier for papillary thyroid cancer. TCRdb reanalyzed the PCR reads with MiXCR. The V and J calls and clone size are TCRdb's, not the authors'. The table records more than 40,000 clones, approximately 24% of them present only once. Sequencing was carried out using tumor tissue. The receptor was derived from a female donor with papillary thyroid cancer or a benign thyroid nodule (not recorded which). Some clones in this sample may be carry-over from other donors' samples.

CDR3 protein: CASRRTGIYEQYF. In nucleotides, the CDR3 is TGTGCCAGCAGGAGAACAGGGATTTACGAGCAGTACTTC. The chain uses TRBV6-1 and TRBJ2-7; TRBD1 is a possible D gene (6 bases). Germline V lookup: CDR1 MNHNS, CDR2 SASEGT. This CDR3 spans 13 amino acids. V lost 6 bases to trimming and J lost 4 bases, with 13 bases between them.